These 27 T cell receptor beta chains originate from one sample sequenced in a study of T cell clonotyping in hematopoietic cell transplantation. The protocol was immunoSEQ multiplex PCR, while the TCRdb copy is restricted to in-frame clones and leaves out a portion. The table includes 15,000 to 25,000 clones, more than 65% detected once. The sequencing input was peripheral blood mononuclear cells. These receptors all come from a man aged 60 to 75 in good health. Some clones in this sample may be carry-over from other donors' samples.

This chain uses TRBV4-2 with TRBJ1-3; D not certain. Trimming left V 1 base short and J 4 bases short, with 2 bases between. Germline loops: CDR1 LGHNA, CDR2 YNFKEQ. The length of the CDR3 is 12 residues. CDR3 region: CASSQVGNTIYF. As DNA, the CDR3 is TGTGCCAGCAGCCAAGTCGGAAACACCATATATTTT.

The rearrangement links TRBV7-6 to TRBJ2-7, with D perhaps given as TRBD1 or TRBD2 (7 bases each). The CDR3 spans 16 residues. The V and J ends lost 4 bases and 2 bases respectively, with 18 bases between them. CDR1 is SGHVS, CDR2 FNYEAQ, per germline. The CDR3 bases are TGTGCCAGCAGCTCCCCCACAGGGGAGGGGGCCTACGAGCAGTACTTC. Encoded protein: CASSSPTGEGAYEQYF.

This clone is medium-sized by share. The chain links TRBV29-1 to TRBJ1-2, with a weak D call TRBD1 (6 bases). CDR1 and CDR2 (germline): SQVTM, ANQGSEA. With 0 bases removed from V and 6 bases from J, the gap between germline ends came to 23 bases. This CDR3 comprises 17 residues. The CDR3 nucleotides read TGCAGCGTTGAAGATCAAAGGTTGGGAACAGGGACAAATGGCTACACCTTC. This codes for CSVEDQRLGTGTNGYTF.

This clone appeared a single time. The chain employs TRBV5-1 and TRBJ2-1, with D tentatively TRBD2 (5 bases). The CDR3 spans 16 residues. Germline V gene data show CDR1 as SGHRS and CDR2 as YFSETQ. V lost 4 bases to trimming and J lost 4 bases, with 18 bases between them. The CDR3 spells CASSAPVGLGYNEQFF. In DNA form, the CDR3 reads TGCGCCAGCAGCGCCCCCGTTGGACTGGGGTACAATGAGCAGTTCTTC.

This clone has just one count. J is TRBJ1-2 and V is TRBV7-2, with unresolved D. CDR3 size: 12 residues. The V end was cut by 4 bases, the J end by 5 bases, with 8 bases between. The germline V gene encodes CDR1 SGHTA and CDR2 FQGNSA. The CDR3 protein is CASSSWRYGYTF. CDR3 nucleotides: TGTGCCAGCAGCTCTTGGCGTTATGGCTACACCTTC.

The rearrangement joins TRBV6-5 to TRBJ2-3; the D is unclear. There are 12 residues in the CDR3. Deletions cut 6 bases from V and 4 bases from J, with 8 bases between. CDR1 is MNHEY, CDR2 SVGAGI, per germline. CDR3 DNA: TGTGCCAGCAGCCCTACACCAGATACGCAGTATTTT. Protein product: CASSPTPDTQYF.

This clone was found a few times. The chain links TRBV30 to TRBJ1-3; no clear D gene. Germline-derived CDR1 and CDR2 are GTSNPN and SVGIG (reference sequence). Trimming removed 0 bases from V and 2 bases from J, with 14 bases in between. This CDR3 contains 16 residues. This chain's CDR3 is CAWSVPPLGPGNTIYF. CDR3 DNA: TGTGCCTGGAGTGTTCCCCCTCTGGGTCCTGGAAACACCATATATTTT.

The CDR3 loop reads CASSLAGGETQYF. For the CDR3, the DNA is TGTGCCAGCAGCTTAGCGGGGGGAGAGACCCAGTACTTC. V is TRBV7-8 and J is TRBJ2-5; perhaps TRBD2 as D (6 bases). The CDR3 runs to 13 residues. V lost 0 bases and J lost 4, with 6 bases in between. The germline V gene has CDR1 SGHVS and CDR2 FQNEAQ.

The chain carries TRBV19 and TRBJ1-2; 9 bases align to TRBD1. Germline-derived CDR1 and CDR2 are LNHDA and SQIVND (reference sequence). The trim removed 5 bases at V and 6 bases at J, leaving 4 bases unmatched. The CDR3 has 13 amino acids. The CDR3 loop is CASSAGTGNGYTF. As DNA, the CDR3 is TGTGCCAGTAGTGCCGGGACAGGGAATGGCTACACCTTC.

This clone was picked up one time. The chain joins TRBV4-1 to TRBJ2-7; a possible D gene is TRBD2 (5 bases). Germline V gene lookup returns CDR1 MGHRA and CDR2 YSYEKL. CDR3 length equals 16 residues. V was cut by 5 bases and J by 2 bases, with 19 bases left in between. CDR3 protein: CASSSKGEGRAYEQYF. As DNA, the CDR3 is TGCGCCAGCAGCTCTAAGGGAGAGGGAAGGGCCTACGAGCAGTACTTC.

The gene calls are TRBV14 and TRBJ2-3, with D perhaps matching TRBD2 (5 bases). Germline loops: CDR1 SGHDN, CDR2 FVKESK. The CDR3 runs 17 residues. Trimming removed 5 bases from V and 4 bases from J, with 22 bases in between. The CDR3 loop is CASSTLTRVGKPDTQYF. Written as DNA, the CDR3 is TGTGCCAGCAGCACTCTCACTAGGGTGGGGAAACCAGATACGCAGTATTTT.

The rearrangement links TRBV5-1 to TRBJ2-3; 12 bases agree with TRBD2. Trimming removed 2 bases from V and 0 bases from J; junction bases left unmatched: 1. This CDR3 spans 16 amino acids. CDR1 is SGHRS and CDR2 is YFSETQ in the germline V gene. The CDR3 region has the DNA TGCGCCAGCAGCTTTGGACTAGCGGGGAGCACAGATACGCAGTATTTT. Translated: CASSFGLAGSTDTQYF.

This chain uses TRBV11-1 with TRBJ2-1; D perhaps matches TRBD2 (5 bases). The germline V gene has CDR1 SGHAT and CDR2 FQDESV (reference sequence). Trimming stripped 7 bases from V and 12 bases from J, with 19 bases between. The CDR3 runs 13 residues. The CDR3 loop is CASTVGGAGWQFF. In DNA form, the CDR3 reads TGTGCCAGCACCGTTGGAGGAGCCGGGTGGCAGTTCTTC.

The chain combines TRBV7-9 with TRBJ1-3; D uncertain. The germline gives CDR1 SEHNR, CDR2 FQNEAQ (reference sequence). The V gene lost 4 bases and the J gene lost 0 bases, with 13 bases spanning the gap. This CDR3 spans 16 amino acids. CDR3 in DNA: TGTGCCAGCAGCTGGATACAGTGGGCCTCTGGAAACACCATATATTTT. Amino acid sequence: CASSWIQWASGNTIYF.

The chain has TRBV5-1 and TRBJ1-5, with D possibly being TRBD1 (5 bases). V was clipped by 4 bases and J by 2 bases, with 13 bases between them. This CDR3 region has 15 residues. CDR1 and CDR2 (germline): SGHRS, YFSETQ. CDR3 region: CASSPGLGGNQPQHF. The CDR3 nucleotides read TGCGCCAGCAGCCCGGGACTTGGAGGCAATCAGCCCCAGCATTTT.

The CDR3 region has the DNA TGTGCCACCAAAAGGGGGGAGAATTCACCCCTCCACTTT. Its translation is CATKRGENSPLHF. The chain combines TRBV19 with TRBJ1-6, with D possibly TRBD1 on 6 matching bases. Germline assignment: CDR1 LNHDA and CDR2 SQIVND (reference sequence). The CDR3 consists of 13 residues. V was trimmed by 10 bases and J by 7 bases, leaving 14 bases between them. The complete variable domain, with remaining parts taken from reference TRBV19 and TRBJ1-6, reads DGGITQSPKYLFRKEGQNVTLSCEQNLNHDAMYWYRQDPGQGLRLIYYSQIVNDFQKGDIAEGYSVSREKKESFPLTVTSAQKNPTAFYLCATKRGENSPLHFGNGTRLTVT.

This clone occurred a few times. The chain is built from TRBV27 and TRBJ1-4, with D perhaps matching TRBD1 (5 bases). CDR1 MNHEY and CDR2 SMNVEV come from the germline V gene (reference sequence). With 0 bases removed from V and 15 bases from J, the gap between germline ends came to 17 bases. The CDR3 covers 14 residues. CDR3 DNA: TGTGCCAGCAGTTTATCGGCGGCGGACAATTGGGTGTTTTTT. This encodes CASSLSAADNWVFF.

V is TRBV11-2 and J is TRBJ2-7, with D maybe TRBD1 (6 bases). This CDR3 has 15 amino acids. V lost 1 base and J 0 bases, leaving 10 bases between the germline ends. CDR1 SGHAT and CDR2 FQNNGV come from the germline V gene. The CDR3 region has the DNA TGTGCCAGCAGCTTAGGCCGGGACACCTCCTACGAGCAGTACTTC. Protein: CASSLGRDTSYEQYF. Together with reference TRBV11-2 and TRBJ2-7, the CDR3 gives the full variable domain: EAGVAQSPRYKIIEKRQSVAFWCNPISGHATLYWYQQILGQGPKLLIQFQNNGVVDDSQLPKDRFSAERLKGVDSTLKIQPAKLEDSAVYLCASSLGRDTSYEQYFGPGTRLTVT.

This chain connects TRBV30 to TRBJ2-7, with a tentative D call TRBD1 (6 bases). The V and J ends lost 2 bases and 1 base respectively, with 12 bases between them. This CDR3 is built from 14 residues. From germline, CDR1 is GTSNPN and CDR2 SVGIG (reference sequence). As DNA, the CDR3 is TGTGCCTGGAGTTTAGGGACATCTTCCTACGAGCAGTACTTC. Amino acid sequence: CAWSLGTSSYEQYF. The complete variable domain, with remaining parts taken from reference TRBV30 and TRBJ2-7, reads SQTIHQWPATLVQPVGSPLSLECTVEGTSNPNLYWYRQAAGRGLQLLFYSVGIGQISSEVPQNLSASRPQDRQFILSSKKLLLSDSGFYLCAWSLGTSSYEQYFGPGTRLTVT.

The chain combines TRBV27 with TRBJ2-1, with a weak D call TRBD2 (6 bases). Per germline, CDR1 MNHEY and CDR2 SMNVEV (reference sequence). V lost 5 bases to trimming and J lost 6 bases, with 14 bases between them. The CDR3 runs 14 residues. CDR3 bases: TGTGCCAGCAGTCCGGGACTGAAAATCAATGAGCAGTTCTTC. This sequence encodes CASSPGLKINEQFF.

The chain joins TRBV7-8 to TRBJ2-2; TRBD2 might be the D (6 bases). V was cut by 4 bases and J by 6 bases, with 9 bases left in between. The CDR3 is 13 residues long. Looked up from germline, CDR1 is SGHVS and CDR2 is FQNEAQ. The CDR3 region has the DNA TGTGCCAGCAGCTCAAGGGAGGCCGGGGAGCTGTTTTTT. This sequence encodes CASSSREAGELFF.

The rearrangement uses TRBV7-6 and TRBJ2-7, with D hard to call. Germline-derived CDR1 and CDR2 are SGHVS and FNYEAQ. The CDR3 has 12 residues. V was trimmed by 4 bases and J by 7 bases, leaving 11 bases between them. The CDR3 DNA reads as TGTGCCAGCAGCTCCCCCGAACGGGAGCAGTACTTC. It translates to CASSSPEREQYF.

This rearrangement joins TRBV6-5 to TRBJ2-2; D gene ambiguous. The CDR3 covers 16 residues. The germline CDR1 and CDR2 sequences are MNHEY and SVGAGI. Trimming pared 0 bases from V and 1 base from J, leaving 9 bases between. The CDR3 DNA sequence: TGTGCCAGCAGTTACTCGATCCCCAGGAACACCGGGGAGCTGTTTTTT. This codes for CASSYSIPRNTGELFF.

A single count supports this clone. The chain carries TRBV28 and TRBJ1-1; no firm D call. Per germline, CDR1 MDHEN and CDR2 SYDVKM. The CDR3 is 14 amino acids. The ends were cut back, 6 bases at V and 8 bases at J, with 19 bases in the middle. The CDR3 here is CASSVVTPLAEAFF. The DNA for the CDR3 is TGTGCCAGCAGCGTCGTCACCCCCCTCGCGGAAGCTTTCTTT.

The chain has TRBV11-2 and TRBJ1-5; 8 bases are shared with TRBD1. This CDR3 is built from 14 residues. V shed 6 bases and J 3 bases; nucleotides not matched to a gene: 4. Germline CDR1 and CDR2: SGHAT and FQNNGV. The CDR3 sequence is CASSRTGNNQPQHF. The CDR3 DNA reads TGTGCCAGCAGTAGGACAGGGAACAATCAGCCCCAGCATTTT. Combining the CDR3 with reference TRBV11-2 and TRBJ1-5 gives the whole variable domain EAGVAQSPRYKIIEKRQSVAFWCNPISGHATLYWYQQILGQGPKLLIQFQNNGVVDDSQLPKDRFSAERLKGVDSTLKIQPAKLEDSAVYLCASSRTGNNQPQHFGDGTRLSIL.

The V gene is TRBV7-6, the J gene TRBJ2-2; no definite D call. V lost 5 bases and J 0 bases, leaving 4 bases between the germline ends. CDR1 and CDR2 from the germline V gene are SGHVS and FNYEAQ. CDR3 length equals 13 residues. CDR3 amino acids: CASSPSNTGELFF. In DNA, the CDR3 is TGTGCCAGCAGCCCTTCGAACACCGGGGAGCTGTTTTTT.

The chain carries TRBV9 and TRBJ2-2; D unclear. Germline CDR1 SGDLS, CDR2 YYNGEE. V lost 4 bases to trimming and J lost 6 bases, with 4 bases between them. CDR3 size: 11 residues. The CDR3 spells CASSQAGELFF. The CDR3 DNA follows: TGTGCCAGCAGCCAGGCCGGGGAGCTGTTTTTT. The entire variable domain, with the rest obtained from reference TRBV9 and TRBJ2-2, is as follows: DSGVTQTPKHLITATGQRVTLRCSPRSGDLSVYWYQQSLDQGLQFLIQYYNGEERAKGNILERFSAQQFPDLHSELNLSSLELGDSALYFCASSQAGELFFGEGSRLTVL.